A selection of T cell receptor beta chains follows, all from one sample in a study of T-cell reconstitution after alpha-beta-depleted transplantation in children. One entry per CDR3 protein, called by TCRdb with MiXCR from the PCR reads. The sample yields 280,000 or so distinct CDR3 sequences, around 10% seen once. The sample here was peripheral blood, taken 180 days after TCRalphabeta/CD19-depleted stem cell transplant. These receptors all stem from a male patient aged 2-15 years who had a stem cell transplant for chronic granulomatous disease, so the T cells may come from the graft donor. Each CDR3 is given with its conserved first and last residue. A D gene is named only where the DNA matches it firmly. The size of a clone is reported for some rows only, either as once, few or many, or as a class for expanded clones.

clone size: many
V gene: TRBV7-9
D gene: -
J gene: TRBJ2-1
CDR3 DNA: TGTGCCAGCAGCCCAGGGGGCGGGGGGAGCTCCTACAATGAGCAGTTCTTC
CDR3 protein: CASSPGGGGSSYNEQFF

clone size: many
V gene: TRBV20-1
D gene: TRBD1
J gene: TRBJ2-2
CDR3 DNA: TGCAGTGCTAGAGATGAGGGGGCAGAATTTAACACCGGGGAGCTGTTTTTT
CDR3 protein: CSARDEGAEFNTGELFF

clone size: many
V gene: TRBV11-2
D gene: -
J gene: TRBJ2-1
CDR3 DNA: TGTGCCAGCAGCTGGGAGGTGGGGTACAATGAGCAGTTCTTC
CDR3 protein: CASSWEVGYNEQFF

clone size: many
V gene: TRBV12-3/TRBV12-4
D gene: -
J gene: TRBJ2-2
CDR3 DNA: TGTGCCAGCAGTTTAATCTGGGGAGGCAACACCGGGGAGCTGTTTTTT
CDR3 protein: CASSLIWGGNTGELFF

clone size: -
V gene: TRBV10-3
D gene: -
J gene: TRBJ2-7
CDR3 DNA: TGTGCCTTCGACACGGTGGGCGACGTGCAGTACTTC
CDR3 protein: CAFDTVGDVQYF

clone size: -
V gene: TRBV6-5
D gene: TRBD2
J gene: TRBJ2-3
CDR3 DNA: TGTGCCAGCAGTTACTCCCCGGGAGGAGGCACAGATACGCAGTATTTT
CDR3 protein: CASSYSPGGGTDTQYF

clone size: -
V gene: TRBV5-4
D gene: -
J gene: TRBJ2-3
CDR3 DNA: TGTGCCAGCAGCCAGGGACCAATCTCAGATACGCAGTATTTT
CDR3 protein: CASSQGPISDTQYF

clone size: many
V gene: TRBV5-5
D gene: -
J gene: TRBJ2-1
CDR3 DNA: TGTGCCAGCAGCTTGCATTTGGGACGTGAGCAGTTCTTC
CDR3 protein: CASSLHLGREQFF

clone size: many
V gene: TRBV11-2
D gene: -
J gene: TRBJ2-1
CDR3 DNA: TGTGCCAGCAGCTTAGGGTGGAGGAAACGGGTCGCCTACAATGAGCAGTTCTTC
CDR3 protein: CASSLGWRKRVAYNEQFF

clone size: many
V gene: TRBV6-5
D gene: -
J gene: TRBJ2-7
CDR3 DNA: TGTGCCAGCAGTTACTCGGGGGAGGTCCCCTACGAGCAGTACTTC
CDR3 protein: CASSYSGEVPYEQYF

clone size: many
V gene: TRBV20-1
D gene: TRBD2
J gene: TRBJ2-5
CDR3 DNA: TGCAGTGCCACTAGCGGGCGCCTGGGTCAAGAGACCCAGTACTTC
CDR3 protein: CSATSGRLGQETQYF

clone size: many
V gene: TRBV18
D gene: -
J gene: TRBJ2-7
CDR3 DNA: TGTGCCAGCTCACCACCGACAGGGATTGGGAGGGAGCAGTACTTC
CDR3 protein: CASSPPTGIGREQYF

clone size: few
V gene: TRBV4-3
D gene: TRBD2
J gene: TRBJ2-2
CDR3 DNA: TGCGCCAGCAGCCATGGGGTTAGCGGGGGATTCGACACCGGGGAGCTGTTTTTT
CDR3 protein: CASSHGVSGGFDTGELFF

clone size: many
V gene: TRBV20-1
D gene: -
J gene: TRBJ1-5
CDR3 DNA: TGCAGTGCTAGGTCGGATACCGGGAGGACTCAGCCCCAGCATTTT
CDR3 protein: CSARSDTGRTQPQHF

clone size: many
V gene: TRBV10-3
D gene: -
J gene: TRBJ2-5
CDR3 DNA: TGTGCCATCAGTGAGTCTCGGGGGGCTGGGGAGACCCAGTACTTC
CDR3 protein: CAISESRGAGETQYF

clone size: many
V gene: TRBV4-3
D gene: TRBD2
J gene: TRBJ2-4
CDR3 DNA: TGCGCCAGCAGCCAAGATACGACTAGCGGGAGTTTGTTTTCGAACATTCAGTACTTC
CDR3 protein: CASSQDTTSGSLFSNIQYF

clone size: few
V gene: TRBV12-3/TRBV12-4
D gene: -
J gene: TRBJ1-6
CDR3 DNA: TGTGCCAGCAGAGCTACCCGGGCAGTCAATTCACCCCTCCACTTT
CDR3 protein: CASRATRAVNSPLHF

clone size: many
V gene: TRBV30
D gene: -
J gene: TRBJ1-5
CDR3 DNA: TGTGCCTGGAGTCCGACCTACAATCAGCCCCAGCATTTT
CDR3 protein: CAWSPTYNQPQHF

clone size: many
V gene: TRBV12-3/TRBV12-4
D gene: TRBD2
J gene: TRBJ2-1
CDR3 DNA: TGTGCCAGCAGTTCGGGAGGACCCTACAATGAGCAGTTCTTC
CDR3 protein: CASSSGGPYNEQFF

clone size: many
V gene: TRBV12-3/TRBV12-4
D gene: -
J gene: TRBJ2-7
CDR3 DNA: TGTGCCAGCAGCCCTCAGGGGCCCTACGAGCAGTACTTC
CDR3 protein: CASSPQGPYEQYF

clone size: many
V gene: TRBV30
D gene: -
J gene: TRBJ1-1
CDR3 DNA: TGTGCCTGGAGGAGGAGGGCTGAAGCTTTCTTT
CDR3 protein: CAWRRRAEAFF

clone size: -
V gene: TRBV15
D gene: TRBD2
J gene: TRBJ2-1
CDR3 DNA: TGTGCCACCAGCAGATTTAAGACTAGCGGGGGGCTTGGATCTAGATACAATGAGCAGTTCTTC
CDR3 protein: CATSRFKTSGGLGSRYNEQFF

clone size: many
V gene: TRBV27
D gene: -
J gene: TRBJ2-7
CDR3 DNA: TGTGCCAGCAGTTTATCCGGGACCAACTACGAGCAGTACTTC
CDR3 protein: CASSLSGTNYEQYF

clone size: -
V gene: TRBV6-4
D gene: -
J gene: TRBJ2-1
CDR3 DNA: TGTGCCAGCAAAGAGGGGGATGCCTACAATGAGCAGTTCTTC
CDR3 protein: CASKEGDAYNEQFF

clone size: many
V gene: TRBV5-1
D gene: TRBD1
J gene: TRBJ1-2
CDR3 DNA: TGCGCCAGCAGCCCGGGACAGGCGGGTGGAGGCTACACCTTC
CDR3 protein: CASSPGQAGGGYTF

clone size: many
V gene: TRBV7-2
D gene: TRBD1
J gene: TRBJ2-7
CDR3 DNA: TGTGCCAGCAGCTCCGGACAGGGGGGCCACGAGCAGTACTTC
CDR3 protein: CASSSGQGGHEQYF

clone size: many
V gene: TRBV7-9
D gene: -
J gene: TRBJ2-5
CDR3 DNA: TGTGCCAGCAGCTCCCTCCCGCGAGAGACCCAGTACTTC
CDR3 protein: CASSSLPRETQYF

clone size: -
V gene: TRBV3-1
D gene: -
J gene: TRBJ2-7
CDR3 DNA: TGTGCCAGCAGCCAAGGATATTCCCTCGCCTACGAGCAGTACTTC
CDR3 protein: CASSQGYSLAYEQYF

clone size: few
V gene: TRBV18
D gene: -
J gene: TRBJ2-7
CDR3 DNA: TGTGCCAGCTCACCCTCGATCTCCTACGAGCAGTACTTC
CDR3 protein: CASSPSISYEQYF

clone size: many
V gene: TRBV10-1
D gene: -
J gene: TRBJ2-3
CDR3 DNA: TGCGCCAGCAGTGTTGCGACTAGCACAGATACGCAGTATTTT
CDR3 protein: CASSVATSTDTQYF

clone size: -
V gene: TRBV28
D gene: TRBD1
J gene: TRBJ2-7
CDR3 DNA: TGTGCCAGCAGTTTTTCCGGGACAGGGGTCGGCGAGCAGTACTTC
CDR3 protein: CASSFSGTGVGEQYF

clone size: many
V gene: TRBV10-3
D gene: TRBD2
J gene: TRBJ2-1
CDR3 DNA: TGTGCCATCACCGGGACTAGGAGACTTGATGAGCAGTTCTTC
CDR3 protein: CAITGTRRLDEQFF

clone size: few
V gene: TRBV20-1
D gene: -
J gene: TRBJ1-5
CDR3 DNA: TGCAGTGCTAGAGTACCGGGATCAAATCAGCCCCAGCATTTT
CDR3 protein: CSARVPGSNQPQHF

clone size: many
V gene: TRBV28
D gene: -
J gene: TRBJ2-1
CDR3 DNA: TGTGCCAGCAGTTTGCCTGGGGGGGGGCCATACAATGAGCAGTTCTTC
CDR3 protein: CASSLPGGGPYNEQFF

clone size: many
V gene: TRBV6-2/TRBV6-3
D gene: TRBD2
J gene: TRBJ2-3
CDR3 DNA: TGTGCCAGCAGTGCGCCGGGACTAGCGGGTCCACCTGGAGATACGCAGTATTTT
CDR3 protein: CASSAPGLAGPPGDTQYF

clone size: many
V gene: TRBV7-9
D gene: TRBD2
J gene: TRBJ2-7
CDR3 DNA: TGTGCCAGCAGCTTAGAGCGGGGGGTCGAGCAGTACTTC
CDR3 protein: CASSLERGVEQYF

clone size: many
V gene: TRBV20-1
D gene: -
J gene: TRBJ2-7
CDR3 DNA: TGCAGTGCCGCACCCCTCGGGAGCCACGGCTTC
CDR3 protein: CSAAPLGSHGF

clone size: few
V gene: TRBV6-1
D gene: -
J gene: TRBJ2-7
CDR3 DNA: TGTGCCAGCAGTGAAGGGAACGGGCGCTACTTC
CDR3 protein: CASSEGNGRYF

clone size: many
V gene: TRBV12-3/TRBV12-4
D gene: -
J gene: TRBJ2-6
CDR3 DNA: TGTGCCAGCAGCCGGGCTGTTTCTGGGGCCAACGTCCTGACTTTC
CDR3 protein: CASSRAVSGANVLTF

clone size: few
V gene: TRBV3-1
D gene: TRBD2
J gene: TRBJ2-2
CDR3 DNA: TGTGCCAGCAGCCAAATAGCGGGAAGGTGGACCGGGGAGCTGTTTTTT
CDR3 protein: CASSQIAGRWTGELFF

clone size: many
V gene: TRBV30
D gene: -
J gene: TRBJ1-2
CDR3 DNA: TGTGCCCTCCGGGCATATGGCTACACCTTC
CDR3 protein: CALRAYGYTF

clone size: -
V gene: TRBV5-5
D gene: -
J gene: TRBJ2-1
CDR3 DNA: TGTGCCAGCAGCCTTAGACTAGTCGACCACAATGAGCAGTTCTTC
CDR3 protein: CASSLRLVDHNEQFF

clone size: many
V gene: TRBV12-3/TRBV12-4
D gene: -
J gene: TRBJ1-1
CDR3 DNA: TGTGCCAGCAGTTCACAAAGGGGGAAAATGGTTGCTTTCTTT
CDR3 protein: CASSSQRGKMVAFF

clone size: many
V gene: TRBV12-3/TRBV12-4
D gene: -
J gene: TRBJ2-3
CDR3 DNA: TGTGCCAGCAGCGGAGACGGCACAGATACGCAGTATTTT
CDR3 protein: CASSGDGTDTQYF

clone size: -
V gene: TRBV18
D gene: -
J gene: TRBJ2-7
CDR3 DNA: TGTGCCAGCTCACCGAACGCCCGGAGTGCGAGAAACACTTTCGGGCAGTACTTC
CDR3 protein: CASSPNARSARNTFGQYF

clone size: -
V gene: TRBV7-9
D gene: -
J gene: TRBJ2-7
CDR3 DNA: TGTGCCAGCGGTAAGGGCGCCTCTTCCTACGAGCAGTACTTC
CDR3 protein: CASGKGASSYEQYF

clone size: many
V gene: TRBV12-3/TRBV12-4
D gene: -
J gene: TRBJ1-5
CDR3 DNA: TGTGCCAGCAGTTTAGACAGGTCAGGGAGGCAGCCCCAGCATTTT
CDR3 protein: CASSLDRSGRQPQHF

clone size: many
V gene: TRBV5-1
D gene: TRBD2
J gene: TRBJ2-7
CDR3 DNA: TGCGCCAGCAGTTACGGACTAGCGGGTACCTACGAGCAGTACTTC
CDR3 protein: CASSYGLAGTYEQYF

clone size: many
V gene: TRBV20-1
D gene: -
J gene: TRBJ2-7
CDR3 DNA: TGCAGTGTTCAACCGGGACGTGGGACCTACGAGCAGTACTTC
CDR3 protein: CSVQPGRGTYEQYF

clone size: large
V gene: TRBV12-3/TRBV12-4
D gene: TRBD1
J gene: TRBJ1-1
CDR3 DNA: TGTGCCAGCAGAACCGACAGGGATACTGAAGCTTTCTTT
CDR3 protein: CASRTDRDTEAFF

clone size: many
V gene: TRBV6-1
D gene: -
J gene: TRBJ1-1
CDR3 DNA: TGTGCCAGCAGCGGGATATTGAACACTGAAGCTTTCTTT
CDR3 protein: CASSGILNTEAFF

clone size: many
V gene: TRBV7-8
D gene: -
J gene: TRBJ2-7
CDR3 DNA: TGTGCCAGCAGCTTAGTATCCGGGGGCGAGCAGTACTTC
CDR3 protein: CASSLVSGGEQYF

clone size: many
V gene: TRBV12-3/TRBV12-4
D gene: -
J gene: TRBJ1-3
CDR3 DNA: TGTGCCAGCAGAGAGGACATACACTCTGGAAACACCATATATTTT
CDR3 protein: CASREDIHSGNTIYF

clone size: few
V gene: TRBV28
D gene: -
J gene: TRBJ2-2
CDR3 DNA: TGTGCCAGCAGCCCCAACTACCCCGGGGAGCTGTTTTTT
CDR3 protein: CASSPNYPGELFF

clone size: many
V gene: TRBV7-2
D gene: -
J gene: TRBJ2-7
CDR3 DNA: TGTGCCAGCAGCTTAGCGCAGGGAACCACCTACGAGCAGTACTTC
CDR3 protein: CASSLAQGTTYEQYF

clone size: many
V gene: TRBV5-5
D gene: -
J gene: TRBJ2-3
CDR3 DNA: TGTGCCAGCAGAGGGGATAGGTCGCAGTATTTT
CDR3 protein: CASRGDRSQYF

clone size: -
V gene: TRBV20-1
D gene: -
J gene: TRBJ2-3
CDR3 DNA: TGCAGTGCTAGACCAACAGGGAGGGGCACAGATACGCAGTATTTT
CDR3 protein: CSARPTGRGTDTQYF

clone size: many
V gene: TRBV6-1
D gene: -
J gene: TRBJ1-4
CDR3 DNA: TGTGCCAGCAGTGCCGAACCGGAAAAACTGTTTTTT
CDR3 protein: CASSAEPEKLFF

clone size: many
V gene: TRBV4-3
D gene: -
J gene: TRBJ2-2
CDR3 DNA: TGCGCCAGCAGCCAAGAGGGGGTAACTAACACCGGGGAGCTGTTTTTT
CDR3 protein: CASSQEGVTNTGELFF

clone size: -
V gene: TRBV20-1
D gene: TRBD2
J gene: TRBJ2-1
CDR3 DNA: TGCAGTGCTAGAGAGACGGGACTAGCGGGAGTAAGGAATGAGCAGTTCTTC
CDR3 protein: CSARETGLAGVRNEQFF